Listed here are 24 T cell receptor beta chains from one sample, sequenced in a study of shared clonotypes between healthy human individuals. Data came from immunoSEQ multiplex PCR; TCRdb stores just in-frame clones and leaves some out. The table has fewer than 1 million clones, 90% to 97% seen once. The naive CD8 subset, CD45RO-negative cells positively selected for CCR7, excluded terminally differentiated effector memory CD45RA+ cells. The sample was naive CD8+ T cells sorted from blood. These receptors were taken from a man aged 25 to 40 in good health.

This clone came up once. The V and J genes are TRBV9 and TRBJ2-2; 7 bases match TRBD1. V dropped 1 base and J dropped 4; count of bases not matched to a gene: 4. This CDR3 is 15 amino acids long. The germline CDR1 and CDR2 sequences are SGDLS and YYNGEE. The DNA for the CDR3 is TGTGCCAGCAGCGTACAGGGGGTGAGCACCGGGGAGCTGTTTTTT. Amino acids: CASSVQGVSTGELFF.

This sequence joins TRBV29-1 and TRBJ1-3; 7 bases map to TRBD1. The ends lost 3 bases at V and 1 base at J; junction bases unmatched: 9. The CDR3 contains 16 residues. Germline values: CDR1 SQVTM, CDR2 ANQGSEA. CDR3 sequence reads: CSVERTGAESGNTIYF. The CDR3 DNA is TGCAGCGTTGAGAGGACAGGCGCAGAGTCTGGAAACACCATATATTTT.

The V and J genes are TRBV7-6 and TRBJ1-1, with D perhaps TRBD1 (6 bases). V dropped 5 bases and J dropped 2 bases, with 9 bases sitting between them. Germline assignment: CDR1 SGHVS and CDR2 FNYEAQ. This CDR3 has 13 amino acids. The CDR3 is CASSEDRNTEAFF. As DNA, the CDR3 is TGTGCCAGCAGCGAGGACAGAAACACTGAAGCTTTCTTT. Based on the CDR3 plus reference TRBV7-6 and TRBJ1-1, the full variable domain is GAGVSQSPRYKVTKRGQDVALRCDPISGHVSLYWYRQALGQGPEFLTYFNYEAQQDKSGLPNDRFSAERPEGSISTLTIQRTEQRDSAMYRCASSEDRNTEAFFGQGTRLTVV.

V usage is TRBV5-1 and J usage is TRBJ2-3; D is unresolved. V lost 0 bases and J lost 2, with 7 bases in between. Germline V gene sequence: CDR1 SGHRS, CDR2 YFSETQ. CDR3 length equals 14 residues. The CDR3 nucleotides are TGCGCCAGCAGCTTGGAGTCTTCCACAGATACGCAGTATTTT. Protein product: CASSLESSTDTQYF.

The chain joins TRBV28 to TRBJ1-2; 8 nucleotides line up with TRBD1. V lost 2 bases, J lost 3 bases, and 5 bases stayed unmatched. The CDR3 sequence is 15 residues long. Germline CDR1 is MDHEN and CDR2 is SYDVKM. CDR3 sequence reads: CASSLLPGQDYGYTF. CDR3 nucleotide sequence: TGTGCCAGCAGTTTACTGCCGGGACAGGACTATGGCTACACCTTC.

V and J are TRBV6-6 and TRBJ2-3; TRBD1 matches at 8 bases. The length of the CDR3 is 15 residues. Germline lookup yields CDR1 MNHNY and CDR2 SVGAGI (reference sequence). V lost 5 bases to trimming and J lost 1 base; unmatched junction nucleotides: 5. The CDR3 sequence: CASSMRQGRTDTQYF. CDR3 coding DNA: TGTGCCAGCAGTATGCGACAGGGGCGCACAGATACGCAGTATTTT.

This sequence joins TRBV6-6 and TRBJ1-5; D is perhaps TRBD1 (6 bases). The V gene lost 2 bases and the J gene lost 4 bases, with 12 bases spanning the gap. CDR1 is MNHNY and CDR2 is SVGAGI in the germline V gene (reference sequence). This CDR3 has 15 amino acids. Written as DNA, the CDR3 is TGTGCCAGCAGTTACGTGACAGGCACAAATCAGCCCCAGCATTTT. Its translation is CASSYVTGTNQPQHF.

The V call is TRBV7-2, the J call TRBJ2-7, with a possible D match to TRBD2 (5 bases). The CDR3 is 13 residues long. Germline-derived CDR1 and CDR2 are SGHTA and FQGNSA. Trimming shortened V by 8 bases and J by 2 bases, and 13 bases separated the two germline ends. The CDR3 spells CASRPTGTYEQYF. The CDR3 DNA follows: TGTGCCAGCCGCCCGACGGGAACCTACGAGCAGTACTTC.

The chain uses TRBV19 and TRBJ2-1, with 7 nucleotides matching TRBD1. The CDR3 extends over 19 amino acids. Germline-derived CDR1 and CDR2 are LNHDA and SQIVND (reference sequence). The V and J ends lost 7 bases and 0 bases, in that order; junction bases with no gene match: 18. CDR3 DNA sequence: TGTGCCAGTACCACGTCCGCCCACAGGGGTGGTGGCTCCTACAATGAGCAGTTCTTC. As protein: CASTTSAHRGGGSYNEQFF.

The chain couples TRBV30 to TRBJ2-1, with a weak D call TRBD2 (6 bases). Germline CDR1 is GTSNPN and CDR2 is SVGIG (reference sequence). V lost 4 bases and J lost 8, with 18 bases in between. The CDR3 extends over 14 amino acids. The CDR3 sequence: CAWTAGFGVDEQFF. The CDR3 DNA is TGTGCCTGGACAGCGGGTTTTGGCGTCGATGAGCAGTTCTTC.

The chain combines TRBV6-1 with TRBJ1-5; D is uncertain. V was cut by 4 bases and J by 9 bases, with 10 bases left in between. Germline assignment: CDR1 MNHNS and CDR2 SASEGT. The CDR3 contains 12 residues. The CDR3 DNA reads TGTGCCAGCAGTGTGCCCCATAGGCCCCAGCATTTT. Its protein product is CASSVPHRPQHF.

The V and J genes are TRBV27 and TRBJ2-5; 8 positions match TRBD2. The V gene end was trimmed by 1 base and the J gene end by 0 bases; junction bases not matched to a gene: 4. Per germline, CDR1 MNHEY and CDR2 SMNVEV (reference sequence). The CDR3 extends over 16 amino acids. The CDR3 DNA sequence: TGTGCCAGCAGTTTATTGCCAGCGGGAGACCAAGAGACCCAGTACTTC. This translates into CASSLLPAGDQETQYF.

Comment on this clone: The sample contains more than one DNA sequence encoding this CDR3. V gene TRBV5-1 combines with J gene TRBJ2-7; D is undetermined. Germline values: CDR1 SGHRS, CDR2 YFSETQ. There are 12 residues in the CDR3. V was clipped by 0 bases and J by 3 bases, with 4 bases between them. The CDR3 DNA sequence: TGCGCCAGCAGCTTGGTCGGCTACGAGCAGTACTTC. Protein product: CASSLVGYEQYF.

The chain links TRBV6-5 to TRBJ2-1, with unresolved D. The V end lost 6 bases, the J end lost 7 bases, and 16 bases lay between the germline ends. Germline values: CDR1 MNHEY, CDR2 SVGAGI. CDR3 size: 14 residues. The CDR3: CASSYPEATNEQFF. In nucleotides, the CDR3 is TGTGCCAGCAGCTACCCGGAAGCTACGAATGAGCAGTTCTTC.

A remark on this clone: The same CDR3 arises from other DNA sequences in this sample as well. This chain links TRBV11-2 with TRBJ2-7, with 9 bases that match TRBD1. Unmatched junction bases numbered 3, after V lost 3 bases and J lost 3 bases. This CDR3 contains 14 residues. Germline V lookup: CDR1 SGHAT, CDR2 FQNNGV. The CDR3 sequence is CASSLGQGVYEQYF. CDR3 nucleotide sequence: TGTGCCAGCAGCTTGGGACAGGGAGTCTACGAGCAGTACTTC. The full variable domain, rest sourced from reference TRBV11-2 and TRBJ2-7, is EAGVAQSPRYKIIEKRQSVAFWCNPISGHATLYWYQQILGQGPKLLIQFQNNGVVDDSQLPKDRFSAERLKGVDSTLKIQPAKLEDSAVYLCASSLGQGVYEQYFGPGTRLTVT.

The chain links TRBV27 to TRBJ2-3; no definite D call. With 1 base removed from V and 2 bases from J, the gap between germline ends came to 7 bases. Germline CDR1 and CDR2: MNHEY and SMNVEV (reference sequence). The CDR3 sequence is 14 residues long. The CDR3 region has the DNA TGTGCCAGCAGTTTATGGTCCCACACAGATACGCAGTATTTT. This encodes CASSLWSHTDTQYF.

The genes are TRBV4-1 and TRBJ2-7; 7 bases agree with TRBD2. With 1 base clipped from V and 2 bases from J, the junction kept 2 bases outside the gene matches. Germline CDR1 reads MGHRA; CDR2 reads YSYEKL. The CDR3 has 14 residues. This CDR3 reads CASSQVRGTYEQYF. The CDR3 nucleotides are TGCGCCAGCAGCCAAGTGCGGGGGACCTACGAGCAGTACTTC.

The chain has TRBV19 and TRBJ1-1, with D possibly matching TRBD1 (5 bases). The CDR3 runs to 14 residues. Deletions cut 6 bases from V and 5 bases from J, with 16 bases between. Germline lookup yields CDR1 LNHDA and CDR2 SQIVND (reference sequence). The CDR3 protein is CASRGRQRGTEAFF. The DNA for the CDR3 is TGTGCCAGTAGAGGTAGACAGCGGGGGACTGAAGCTTTCTTT.

This chain connects TRBV28 to TRBJ1-3, with a weak D call TRBD1 (6 bases). The CDR3 runs to 16 residues. The V end was cut by 6 bases, the J end by 0 bases, with 15 bases between. Germline CDR1 is MDHEN and CDR2 is SYDVKM. CDR3 DNA sequence: TGTGCCAGCAGAGAGACAGGCTCCGGCTCTGGAAACACCATATATTTT. Protein product: CASRETGSGSGNTIYF.

For this clone: Relative to the germline gene, one junction end is altered; a read error may explain this. The rearrangement joins TRBV27 to TRBJ1-3; D gene unclear. Germline CDR1 MNHEY, CDR2 SMNVEV (reference sequence). This CDR3 is 11 amino acids long. The CDR3 region is CASSSGNAIYF. The CDR3 region has the DNA TGTGCCAGCAGTTCTGGAAACGCCATATATTTT.

The chain is built from TRBV2 and TRBJ2-1, with 7 bases fitting TRBD2. CDR1 and CDR2 from the germline V gene are SNHLY and FYNNEI. The J segment lost 5 bases and the V segment lost 6 bases, leaving 10 bases of the junction unmatched. The CDR3 sequence is 15 residues long. The CDR3 DNA reads TGTGCCAGCAGACCGACTGGGGGGGGAGACAATGAGCAGTTCTTC. This gives the protein CASRPTGGGDNEQFF.

The CDR3 DNA is TGCGCCAGCAGCTTAAGAGCCGATCACAATGAGCAGTTCTTC. Encoded protein: CASSLRADHNEQFF. The rearrangement joins TRBV5-1 to TRBJ2-1, with no clear D. The V gene lost 2 bases and the J gene lost 5 bases, with 11 bases spanning the gap. This CDR3 has 14 amino acids. The V gene's germline CDR1 is SGHRS and CDR2 YFSETQ.

This chain uses TRBV7-2 with TRBJ1-3, with D unresolved. With 5 bases removed from V and 0 bases from J, the gap between germline ends came to 14 bases. CDR3 size: 16 residues. Germline V gene sequence: CDR1 SGHTA, CDR2 FQGNSA. The CDR3 loop reads CASSPREDYSGNTIYF. CDR3 DNA: TGTGCCAGCAGCCCTAGAGAAGACTACTCTGGAAACACCATATATTTT.

The chain carries TRBV27 and TRBJ1-5, with D unresolved. Germline assignment: CDR1 MNHEY and CDR2 SMNVEV (reference sequence). The ends were cut back, 0 bases at V and 6 bases at J, with 18 bases in the middle. The CDR3 runs 17 residues. The CDR3 DNA reads as TGTGCCAGCAGTTTATCGGGCCTGCGGAGGGAAATTCAGCCCCAGCATTTT. This gives the protein CASSLSGLRREIQPQHF.